What follows are 30 T cell receptor beta chains derived from one specimen sequenced in a study of T cells expressing NK-cell markers (dated by TCRdb to 2018 to 2020). The library came from 5' RACE. The sequencer was an Illumina HiSeq 2000. Based on TCRdb reprocessing of the reads, there is one entry per CDR3 protein sequence, and DNA is missing. The table for this sample shows roughly 300,000 distinct CDR3 sequences. The top ten clones comprise about 4% of the sample. Input material: blood T cells: a sorted CD56 or NKG2C T cell subset, CD4+ or CD8+ T cells, or bulk PBMC T cells (not recorded which). These receptors came from a woman between 18 and 69 years old in good health.

CDR3 residues: CASILKRTDSPYEQYF. The chain joins TRBV7-9 to TRBJ2-7; the TCRdb call, TRBD1, lacks DNA for checking. The CDR3 contains 16 residues. The germline CDR1 and CDR2 sequences are SEHNR and FQNEAQ (reference sequence).

This chain links TRBV7-3 with TRBJ2-2; TCRdb picks TRBD1, but there is no DNA to check that call. The length of the CDR3 is 16 residues. Germline CDR1 and CDR2: SGHTA and FQGTGA. This CDR3 reads CASSFPRGGTVGELFF.

The rearrangement links TRBV18 to TRBJ2-1; checking the TCRdb D call of TRBD1 is not possible without DNA. The CDR3 length is 11 residues. Looked up from germline, CDR1 is KGHSH and CDR2 is LQKENI. CDR3: CASSPGGEQFF.

The chain carries TRBV11-2 and TRBJ2-5; TCRdb's D call, TRBD2, is unchecked because there is no DNA. From germline, CDR1 is SGHAT and CDR2 FQNNGV. The CDR3 consists of 18 residues. The CDR3 region is CASSLRMGLAGIQETQYF.

The V call is TRBV23-1, the J call TRBJ1-2. TRBV23-1 is identified as an open reading frame with a role that is uncertain. This CDR3 has 12 residues. CDR3 sequence reads: CASSQMGKGYTF.

The chain employs TRBV12-3 or TRBV12-4 and TRBJ1-6. The CDR3 runs 13 residues. CDR3 residues: CASRGALNSPLHF.

The chain recombines TRBV7-8 with TRBJ2-3; TCRdb proposes TRBD2, but this gene call is untestable without DNA. This CDR3 has 16 amino acids. In germline, CDR1 is SGHVS, CDR2 FQNEAQ. Here the CDR3 reads CASSPRAGRSTDTQYF.

The chain recombines TRBV7-2 with TRBJ2-5; checking the TCRdb D call of TRBD2 is not possible without DNA. The CDR3 covers 14 residues. Germline CDR1 SGHTA, CDR2 FQGNSA. This CDR3 reads CASSLGGLGETQYF.

The genes are TRBV11-1 and TRBJ2-1; TCRdb outputs TRBD2, but without DNA this stays unchecked. The CDR3 spans 20 residues. CDR1 is SGHAT, CDR2 FQDESV, per germline (reference sequence). The CDR3 loop reads CASSLATSGRPLIAYNEQFF.

The chain combines TRBV20-1 with TRBJ2-7; TCRdb designates TRBD1, a call that cannot be tested without DNA. The CDR3 has 15 residues. Germline V gives CDR1 DFQATT, CDR2 SNEGSKA (reference sequence). CDR3 amino acids: CSARDMRGPAYEQYF.

The gene calls are TRBV5-1 and TRBJ1-1; the D call of TRBD1 rests on TCRdb alone, since no DNA is present to check it. The CDR3 covers 17 residues. Germline loops: CDR1 SGHRS, CDR2 YFSETQ. CDR3 residues: CASAPGHGGSSNTEAFF.

The rearrangement uses TRBV20-1 and TRBJ2-3; the TCRdb call, TRBD2, lacks DNA for checking. Germline V gene lookup returns CDR1 DFQATT and CDR2 SNEGSKA (reference sequence). The CDR3 covers 17 residues. The CDR3 region is CSASSGAPTPSTDTQYF.

V gene TRBV5-6 combines with J gene TRBJ2-5; TCRdb lists TRBD2, though no DNA is available to test this call. Germline V CDR1 and CDR2: SGHDT, YYEEEE. CDR3 size: 15 residues. CDR3 protein: CASSLLGDTKETQYF.

This chain uses TRBV5-1 with TRBJ2-1. Per germline, CDR1 SGHRS and CDR2 YFSETQ. The CDR3 has 15 residues. CDR3 amino acids: CASSVRLAAYNEQFF.

This rearrangement joins TRBV7-3 to TRBJ1-6; without DNA, the TCRdb call of TRBD1 cannot be checked. The CDR3 extends over 14 amino acids. Germline CDR1 SGHTA, CDR2 FQGTGA. This chain's CDR3 is CASSWGQKDSPLHF.

The chain combines TRBV12-3 or TRBV12-4 with TRBJ2-7; TCRdb proposes TRBD1, but this gene call is untestable without DNA. The CDR3 covers 14 residues. The CDR3 sequence is CASALRMLSYEQYF.

The CDR3 sequence is CASSVHNQPQHF. This rearrangement joins TRBV25-1 to TRBJ1-5. Germline V gives CDR1 MGHDK, CDR2 SYGVNS. CDR3 length: 12 residues.

The chain links TRBV7-3 to TRBJ2-2; the TRBD2 assignment by TCRdb is unverifiable without DNA. Germline V gene lookup returns CDR1 SGHTA and CDR2 FQGTGA. The CDR3 consists of 14 residues. The chain's CDR3 is CASSPSPNTGELFF.

CDR3 sequence reads: CASRTRGGYGYTF. This chain connects TRBV12-3 or TRBV12-4 to TRBJ1-2. The CDR3 is made up of 13 amino acids.

V is TRBV4-1 and J is TRBJ2-3. This CDR3 has 15 amino acids. Germline V gene lookup returns CDR1 MGHRA and CDR2 YSYEKL. The CDR3 spells CASSQDPRSTDTQYF.

This sequence joins TRBV10-1 and TRBJ1-1. Germline CDR1 WNHNN, CDR2 SYGVQD (reference sequence). The length of the CDR3 is 13 residues. The CDR3 here is CASSDVGNTEAFF.

This chain links TRBV12-5 with TRBJ2-1; TCRdb designates TRBD2, a call that cannot be tested without DNA. The germline V gene encodes CDR1 LGHNT and CDR2 FRNRAP. The CDR3 totals 15 residues. The chain's CDR3 is CASGPGGLSGDEQFF.

The chain joins TRBV7-2 to TRBJ1-3. Germline V gene lookup returns CDR1 SGHTA and CDR2 FQGNSA. This CDR3 is 13 amino acids long. CDR3 sequence: CASSLFTLDTIYF.

The chain links TRBV20-1 to TRBJ2-7; the TCRdb D gene call, TRBD2, has no DNA to confirm it. Looked up from germline, CDR1 is DFQATT and CDR2 is SNEGSKA (reference sequence). There are 12 residues in the CDR3. The CDR3 spells CSAAGGPREQYF.

The gene calls are TRBV20-1 and TRBJ2-1; TCRdb's assignment of TRBD1 cannot be checked, as there is no DNA. Germline CDR1 and CDR2: DFQATT and SNEGSKA (reference sequence). The CDR3 is made up of 12 amino acids. The CDR3: CSATKGDNEQFF.

The V and J genes are TRBV7-6 and TRBJ2-1; absent DNA, TCRdb's TRBD2 call cannot be checked. The V gene's germline CDR1 is SGHVS and CDR2 FNYEAQ. CDR3 size: 17 residues. The CDR3 reads CASSLIMGLGPPNEQFF.

The chain links TRBV5-4 to TRBJ2-2; the TRBD1 assignment by TCRdb is unverifiable without DNA. This CDR3 region has 17 residues. Germline lookup yields CDR1 SGHNT and CDR2 YYREEE (reference sequence). The CDR3 here is CASSPGQGFSNTGELFF.

The chain recombines TRBV6-2 or TRBV6-3 with TRBJ1-1. This CDR3 has 14 amino acids. CDR1 is MNHEY and CDR2 is SVGEGT in the germline V gene. CDR3: CASSYGYGETEAFF.

The chain is built from TRBV19 and TRBJ2-1; TCRdb's D gene call, TRBD1, goes unchecked for lack of DNA. Germline loops: CDR1 LNHDA, CDR2 SQIVND (reference sequence). This CDR3 spans 15 amino acids. The CDR3 loop is CASSLPGQGFNEQFF.

The chain employs TRBV30 and TRBJ1-5; TCRdb's assignment of TRBD1 cannot be checked, as there is no DNA. The germline V gene encodes CDR1 GTSNPN and CDR2 SVGIG (reference sequence). The CDR3 contains 16 residues. CDR3 sequence: CAWSTPRTGGNQPQHF.